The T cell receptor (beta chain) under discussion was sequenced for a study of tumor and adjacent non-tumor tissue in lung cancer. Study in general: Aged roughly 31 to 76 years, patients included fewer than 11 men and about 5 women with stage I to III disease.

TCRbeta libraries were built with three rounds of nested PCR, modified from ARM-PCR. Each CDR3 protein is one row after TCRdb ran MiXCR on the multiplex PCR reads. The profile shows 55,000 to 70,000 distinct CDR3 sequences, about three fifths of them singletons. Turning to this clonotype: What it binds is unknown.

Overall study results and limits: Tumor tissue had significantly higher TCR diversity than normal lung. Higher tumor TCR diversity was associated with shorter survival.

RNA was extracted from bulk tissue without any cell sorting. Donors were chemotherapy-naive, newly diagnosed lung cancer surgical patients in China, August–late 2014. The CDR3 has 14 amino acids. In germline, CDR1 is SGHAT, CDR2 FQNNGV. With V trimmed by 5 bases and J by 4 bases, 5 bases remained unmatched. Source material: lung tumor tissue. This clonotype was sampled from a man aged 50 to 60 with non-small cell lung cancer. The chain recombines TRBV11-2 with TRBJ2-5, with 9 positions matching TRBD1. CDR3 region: CASSPLDRGETQYF. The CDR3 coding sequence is TGTGCCAGCAGCCCTCTGGACAGGGGAGAGACCCAGTACTTC. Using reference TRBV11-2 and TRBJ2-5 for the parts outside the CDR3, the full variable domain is EAGVAQSPRYKIIEKRQSVAFWCNPISGHATLYWYQQILGQGPKLLIQFQNNGVVDDSQLPKDRFSAERLKGVDSTLKIQPAKLEDSAVYLCASSPLDRGETQYFGPGTRLLVL.